This TCR beta chain was recorded in a study of CD8+CD57+ T cells in acquired aplastic anemia. Turning to the study itself: DNA recovered from sorted CD4+ and CD8+ cells had a mean of about 3 ug. Whole-study findings and limits: Sharing between patients and controls was observed for twenty-nine CD8+ CDR3 sequences. Researchers reported that CD8+ Simpson's diversity was not significantly different in patients versus controls.

The study profiled TCR beta VDJ and CDR3 using genomic DNA as template. TCRdb re-called the reads with MiXCR, one entry per CDR3 protein. In the table there are about 160,000 distinct CDR3 sequences, 35% to 55% of which are singletons. Comment on this clonotype: Its specificity is unknown.

The specimen sequenced was sorted CD4+, CD8+, or CD8+CD57+ T cells (not recorded which) from PBMCs. The sequence derives from a human donor in good health.

CDR3 sequence reads: CSVQAGGETQYF. The CDR3 DNA reads as TGCAGCGTTCAGGCAGGGGGGGAGACCCAGTACTTC. V is TRBV29-1 and J is TRBJ2-5; D perhaps matches TRBD1 (7 bases). The CDR3 has 12 amino acids. The V end lost 5 bases, the J end lost 5 bases, and 12 bases lay between the germline ends. CDR1 and CDR2 (germline): SQVTM, ANQGSEA.